This T cell receptor beta chain was sequenced for a study of CXCR3-negative and CXCR3-positive naive CD8 T cells. Germline lookup yields CDR1 MDHEN and CDR2 SYDVKM. This CDR3 is built from 14 residues. Worth noting for this clonotype: Its antigen is currently unknown.

Study-wide points: A higher hydrophobicity marked the TRB CDR3s of CXCR3-positive naive cells versus CXCR3-negative naive cells. TRBV-TRBJ usage matched between naive CXCR3-negative and CXCR3-positive cells but not between memory cells. The majority of assays used fresh PBMCs, and CXCR3 expression partially decreased after cryopreservation.

Every CD8+ T cell subset underwent triplicate sorting at under 350,000 cells apiece. 5' RACE that incorporated UMI labels was used to prepare the TRB cDNA libraries. TCRdb re-called the 5' RACE reads and catalogs CDR3 proteins one per entry, DNA excluded. This repertoire includes tens of thousands of distinct CDR3 sequences. The genes are TRBV28 and TRBJ2-5; TCRdb's D call, TRBD1, is unchecked because there is no DNA. The receptor comes from a human donor in good health. Some clones in this sample may be carry-over from other donors' samples. The sample was naive CXCR3- CD8+ T cells from blood. Subset here: CD45RO-CCR7+CD27+CD95- naive CD8+ T cells lacking CXCR3 (TNR3-). CDR3 amino acids: CASSEGVRQETQYF.